Here is one T cell receptor (beta chain) with its context. Its antigen is unknown. This may be a read error, as it is one base from a much larger clone. Distinct nucleotide sequences in the sample also encode this CDR3. The method was immunoSEQ multiplex PCR; TCRdb's version includes in-frame clones alone and lacks a portion of them. The table has about 1 million clones, about three quarters seen once; the top ten hold about 1.4%. This sample is part of a study of shared clonotypes between healthy human individuals. Broader study findings: When compared with the clonotypes that were shared by all four sorted-subset donors, the non-shared clonotypes turned out to have lower generation probabilities. Larger estimated richness was generally recorded for naive subsets relative to memory subsets.

The V gene's germline CDR1 is MDHEN and CDR2 SYDVKM. V dropped 6 bases and J dropped 0 bases, with 3 bases sitting between them. The CDR3 is 12 residues long. The study drew its donors from healthy HIV-negative adults without recent acute infections or vaccinations. Subsets obtained from CD4+ cells comprised CD45RA+ naive and CD45RA-negative memory cells. Sequencing was carried out using memory CD4+ T cells sorted from blood. Subset given: CD45RA-negative fraction. The V call is TRBV28, the J call TRBJ1-5, with D unresolved. The receptor was isolated from a man between 18 and 35 years old in good health. The chain's CDR3 is CASRGSNQPQHF. The CDR3 region has the DNA TGTGCCAGCAGGGGTAGCAATCAGCCCCAGCATTTT.